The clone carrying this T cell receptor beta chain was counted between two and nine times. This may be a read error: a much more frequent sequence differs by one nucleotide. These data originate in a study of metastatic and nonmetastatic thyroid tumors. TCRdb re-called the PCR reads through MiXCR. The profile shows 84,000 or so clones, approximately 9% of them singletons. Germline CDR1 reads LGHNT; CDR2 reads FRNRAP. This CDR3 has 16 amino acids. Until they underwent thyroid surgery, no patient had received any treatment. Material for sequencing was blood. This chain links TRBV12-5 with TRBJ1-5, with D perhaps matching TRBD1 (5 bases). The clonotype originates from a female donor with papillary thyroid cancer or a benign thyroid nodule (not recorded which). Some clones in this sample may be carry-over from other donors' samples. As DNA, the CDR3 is TGTGATAGTGGGAGCAGCCAGGGTATGGGCAATCAGCCCCAGCATTTT. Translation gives CDSGSSQGMGNQPQHF. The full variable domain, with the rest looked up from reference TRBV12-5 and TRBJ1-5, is DARVTQTPRHKVTEMGQEVTMRCQPILGHNTVFWYRQTMMQGLELLAYFRNRAPLDDSGMPKDRFSAEMPDATLATLKIQPSEPRDSAVYFCDSGSSQGMGNQPQHFGDGTRLSIL.